The 20 T cell receptor beta chains below come from one sample, sequenced in a study of T cell responses to AZD1222 COVID-19 vaccine. Produced via immunoSEQ multiplex PCR; TCRdb's table is partial and in-frame only. This sample has 90,000 to 120,000 clones; approximately 92% occur once, and the top ten carry 8.5% to 10%. Sequenced here: peripheral blood, sampled 28 days after the second AZD1222 dose. Receptors were obtained from an adult who received the AZD1222 COVID-19 vaccine.

CDR3 sequence: CASSPLMSGTNTEAFF. CDR3 in DNA: TGTGCCAGCTCACCACTAATGTCGGGGACCAACACTGAAGCTTTCTTT. The chain recombines TRBV18 with TRBJ1-1, with D perhaps TRBD1 (5 bases). Trimming removed 1 base from V and 2 bases from J, with 14 bases in between. This CDR3 is 16 amino acids long. Germline CDR1 is KGHSH and CDR2 is LQKENI.

The gene calls are TRBV6-1 and TRBJ1-4; no reliable D call. Trimming took 3 bases from V and 5 from J, leaving 10 bases between them. Germline CDR1 and CDR2: MNHNS and SASEGT. The CDR3 length is 14 residues. The CDR3 loop is CASSDRGRNEKLFF. The CDR3 coding sequence is TGTGCCAGCAGTGATCGCGGGCGGAATGAAAAACTGTTTTTT.

The chain uses TRBV28 and TRBJ1-2, with D unclear. Germline loops: CDR1 MDHEN, CDR2 SYDVKM. This CDR3 spans 12 amino acids. V was pared by 5 bases and J by 4 bases, with 8 bases between. CDR3 in amino acids: CASSLSIYGYTF. The CDR3 nucleotides are TGTGCCAGCAGTCTCTCAATCTATGGCTACACCTTC.

The V call is TRBV2, the J call TRBJ2-1, with TRBD1 as a possible D gene (5 bases). Germline CDR1 SNHLY, CDR2 FYNNEI. There are 12 residues in the CDR3. The V end lost 7 bases, the J end lost 5 bases, and 9 bases lay between the germline ends. This CDR3 is CASNTQDNEQFF. Here the CDR3 DNA reads TGTGCCAGCAACACACAGGACAATGAGCAGTTCTTC.

The chain joins TRBV4-2 to TRBJ2-1, with TRBD2 identical over 7 bases. Per germline, CDR1 LGHNA and CDR2 YNFKEQ. This CDR3 has 15 residues. With V trimmed by 1 base and J by 7 bases, 7 bases remained unmatched. CDR3 DNA sequence: TGTGCCAGCAGCCAAGGGCAGGGAGGGCGGAATGAGCAGTTCTTC. Translating it yields CASSQGQGGRNEQFF.

Only one count was recorded for this clone. The J gene is TRBJ1-5, the V gene TRBV6-2 or TRBV6-3; D is ambiguous. The CDR3 sequence is 14 residues long. V lost 4 bases and J 3 bases, leaving 10 bases between the germline ends. CDR1 and CDR2 (germline): MNHEY, SVGEGT. The CDR3 protein is CASSSQTINQPQHF. For the CDR3, the DNA is TGTGCCAGCAGTTCCCAGACAATCAATCAGCCCCAGCATTTT.

The chain joins TRBV28 to TRBJ2-2; TRBD2 agrees at 7 bases. Germline values: CDR1 MDHEN, CDR2 SYDVKM. The CDR3 loop spans 15 amino acids. The V segment lost 4 bases and the J segment 0 bases; nucleotides outside the gene matches: 2. CDR3 protein: CASSSSGPNTGELFF. CDR3 nucleotides: TGTGCCAGCAGTTCTAGCGGCCCGAACACCGGGGAGCTGTTTTTT.

The rearrangement uses TRBV4-3 and TRBJ2-1; D may be TRBD1 (6 bases). The V end lost 2 bases, the J end lost 9 bases, and 14 bases lay between the germline ends. Germline CDR1 LGHNA, CDR2 YSLEER. The CDR3 runs 14 residues. The CDR3 here is CASSQKTGPSEQFF. In DNA form, the CDR3 reads TGCGCCAGCAGCCAAAAAACAGGGCCAAGTGAGCAGTTCTTC.

V gene TRBV4-3 combines with J gene TRBJ1-5; D not certain. Germline V gene data show CDR1 as LGHNA and CDR2 as YSLEER. V was clipped by 0 bases and J by 7 bases, with 13 bases between them. The CDR3 totals 15 residues. CDR3 residues: CASSQDWPRRQPQHF. The CDR3 DNA reads TGCGCCAGCAGCCAAGATTGGCCTCGACGGCAGCCCCAGCATTTT.

This clone has more than one count but fewer than ten. The DNA for the CDR3 is TGTGCCAGCAGCTTGGATTCATACACTGAAGCTTTCTTT. Translated, it gives CASSLDSYTEAFF. The chain links TRBV5-6 to TRBJ1-1; D unclear. The length of the CDR3 is 13 residues. Per the germline V gene, CDR1 is SGHDT and CDR2 is YYEEEE. V shed 0 bases and J shed 3 bases, with 6 bases lying between them.

J is TRBJ2-1 and V is TRBV28, with a possible D match to TRBD1 (5 bases). The CDR3 runs to 11 residues. The V gene lost 8 bases and the J gene lost 7 bases, with 9 bases spanning the gap. CDR1 is MDHEN and CDR2 is SYDVKM in the germline V gene. The CDR3 region is CASLNRNEQFF. The CDR3 DNA is TGTGCCAGCTTAAACAGGAATGAGCAGTTCTTC.

This sequence joins TRBV30 and TRBJ1-1; D is unresolved. The CDR3 runs to 12 residues. The V gene's germline CDR1 is GTSNPN and CDR2 SVGIG (reference sequence). Trimming took 4 bases from V and 4 from J, leaving 10 bases between them. As DNA, the CDR3 is TGTGCCTGGAAATTTTCGGGCACTGAAGCTTTCTTT. Its translation: CAWKFSGTEAFF.

The rearrangement joins TRBV4-2 to TRBJ1-6; D not certain. This CDR3 region has 16 residues. Germline V CDR1 and CDR2: LGHNA, YNFKEQ. V dropped 4 bases and J dropped 8 bases, with 18 bases sitting between them. The CDR3 DNA reads as TGTGCCAGCAGCCCCTTGGAGGCAGGTTATCATTCACCCCTCCACTTT. This translates into CASSPLEAGYHSPLHF.

CDR3 DNA sequence: TGTGCCAGCAGTCCGGACGGAACAAACTATGGCTACACCTTC. This encodes CASSPDGTNYGYTF. The rearrangement links TRBV6-5 to TRBJ1-2; D is ambiguous. V lost 5 bases and J 2 bases, leaving 12 bases between the germline ends. Germline V gives CDR1 MNHEY, CDR2 SVGAGI. The CDR3 covers 14 residues.

The chain carries TRBV30 and TRBJ2-5; either TRBD1 or TRBD2 may fit D (5 bases each). CDR3 length: 13 residues. V dropped 2 bases and J dropped 7 bases, with 14 bases sitting between them. CDR1 is GTSNPN and CDR2 is SVGIG in the germline V gene (reference sequence). The CDR3 DNA reads TGTGCCTGGAGTCGGGACGGCGTGTGGACCCAGTACTTC. Residues: CAWSRDGVWTQYF.

The gene calls are TRBV5-1 and TRBJ2-6; D gene ambiguous. This CDR3 is built from 14 residues. The germline V and J ends were trimmed by 4 bases and 8 bases, with 13 bases remaining between them. Per germline, CDR1 SGHRS and CDR2 YFSETQ. The CDR3 sequence: CASSLSGPTNVLTF. The CDR3 coding sequence is TGCGCCAGCAGCCTATCGGGCCCAACCAACGTCCTGACTTTC. The full variable domain, with the rest looked up from reference TRBV5-1 and TRBJ2-6, is KAGVTQTPRYLIKTRGQQVTLSCSPISGHRSVSWYQQTPGQGLQFLFEYFSETQRNKGNFPGRFSGRQFSNSRSEMNVSTLELGDSALYLCASSLSGPTNVLTFGAGSRLTVL.

On this clone: This same CDR3 is encoded by further DNA sequences in the sample. J is TRBJ1-5 and V is TRBV19, with D unresolved. The germline gives CDR1 LNHDA, CDR2 SQIVND (reference sequence). The CDR3 length is 15 residues. With 3 bases removed from V and 0 bases from J, the gap between germline ends came to 9 bases. The CDR3 sequence: CASSMTDNSNQPQHF. DNA of the CDR3: TGTGCCAGTAGTATGACGGATAATAGCAATCAGCCCCAGCATTTT. Complete variable domain (other parts from reference TRBV19 and TRBJ1-5): DGGITQSPKYLFRKEGQNVTLSCEQNLNHDAMYWYRQDPGQGLRLIYYSQIVNDFQKGDIAEGYSVSREKKESFPLTVTSAQKNPTAFYLCASSMTDNSNQPQHFGDGTRLSIL.

This chain joins TRBV9 and TRBJ2-1; perhaps TRBD2 as D (9 bases). V gave up 0 bases and J gave up 10 bases, with 29 bases separating them. Germline loops: CDR1 SGDLS, CDR2 YYNGEE. The CDR3 runs 19 residues. CDR3 coding DNA: TGTGCCAGCAGCGTAGGGGCAGGGGGCGGGCTAGCGGGAAAGGCCGAGCAGTTCTTC. Protein: CASSVGAGGGLAGKAEQFF.

As DNA, the CDR3 is TGTGCCACCAGGGGACTAGCTGGTGAGCAGTTCTTC. It is translated as CATRGLAGEQFF. The chain links TRBV24-1 to TRBJ2-1; 9 nucleotides line up with TRBD2. The CDR3 spans 12 residues. CDR1 is KGHDR and CDR2 is SFDVKD in the germline V gene. The junction had 3 bases not matched to a gene; V was cut back by 7 bases and J by 9 bases.

The chain carries TRBV27 and TRBJ2-7; D ambiguous. Looked up from germline, CDR1 is MNHEY and CDR2 is SMNVEV (reference sequence). The ends were cut back, 4 bases at V and 5 bases at J, with 15 bases in the middle. This CDR3 spans 14 amino acids. In DNA form, the CDR3 reads TGTGCCAGCAGTTGGTGGGGTGGCAACGACGAGCAGTACTTC. It yields the protein CASSWWGGNDEQYF.